This is a list of T cell receptor beta chains from one sample in a study of T cell responses to AZD1222 COVID-19 vaccine. The repertoire was sequenced with immunoSEQ multiplex PCR; TCRdb's copy has only in-frame clones and lacks some. The sample lists about 100,000 clones, 88% seen once, with roughly 2% in the top ten. The sequencing here drew on peripheral blood, taken on day 0 of AZD1222 vaccination. Every receptor here comes from an adult in good health. CDR3s include the opening cysteine and the closing phenylalanine or tryptophan. The D gene is left open where the match is weak. Expanded clones get a size class; other rows say once, few or many, or leave the size out.

v_call,j_call,d_call,clone_size,cdr3_aa,cdr3_nt
TRBV12-5,TRBJ2-7,NA,NA,CASGLGLYEQYF,TGTGCTAGTGGTTTGGGGCTCTACGAGCAGTACTTC
TRBV7-6,TRBJ1-1,NA,NA,CASSLRPVEEAFF,TGTGCCAGCAGCTTAAGACCGGTGGAAGAAGCTTTCTTT
TRBV6-5,TRBJ1-3,TRBD1,NA,CASSFDRAGNTIYF,TGTGCCAGCAGTTTCGACAGGGCCGGAAACACCATATATTTT
TRBV27,TRBJ1-3,NA,NA,CASRDFGLSGNTIYF,TGTGCCAGCAGGGACTTCGGCCTCTCTGGAAACACCATATATTTT
TRBV4-2,TRBJ2-6,NA,NA,CASSQGAVFSGANVLTF,TGTGCCAGCAGCCAAGGAGCAGTCTTCTCTGGGGCCAACGTCCTGACTTTC
TRBV27,TRBJ2-3,NA,NA,CASRGIGDTQYF,TGTGCCAGCAGGGGAATAGGGGATACGCAGTATTTT
TRBV9,TRBJ1-3,NA,NA,CASSVDGGAGNTIYF,TGTGCCAGCAGCGTAGATGGGGGCGCCGGAAACACCATATATTTT
TRBV5-1,TRBJ2-1,NA,NA,CASSLAREAGRYEQFF,TGCGCCAGCAGCTTGGCCAGGGAGGCGGGAAGATACGAGCAGTTCTTC
TRBV2,TRBJ1-1,TRBD1,NA,CASTTGQGMTEAFF,TGTGCCAGCACCACGGGACAGGGTATGACTGAAGCTTTCTTT
TRBV6-5,TRBJ2-7,NA,NA,CASIKGYEQYF,TGTGCCAGTATTAAGGGTTACGAGCAGTACTTC
TRBV10-3,TRBJ2-5,TRBD2,many,CAISETSGRVSKAETQYF,TGTGCCATCAGTGAGACTAGCGGGAGGGTTTCGAAGGCAGAGACCCAGTACTTC
TRBV18,TRBJ1-3,NA,NA,CASSPAAGVASGNTIYF,TGTGCCAGCTCACCAGCGGCAGGCGTCGCCTCTGGAAACACCATATATTTT
TRBV7-6,TRBJ1-6,NA,NA,CASSLDATVSQNSPLHF,TGTGCCAGCAGCTTAGATGCCACCGTTTCCCAAAATTCACCCCTCCACTTT
TRBV7-9,TRBJ1-3,NA,NA,CASSLDRLGGNTIYF,TGTGCCAGCAGCTTAGACAGGCTCGGGGGAAACACCATATATTTT
TRBV7-9,TRBJ1-2,TRBD1,once,CASSPGQDSYGYTF,TGTGCCAGCAGCCCGGGACAGGACTCCTATGGCTACACCTTC
TRBV24-1,TRBJ2-3,NA,NA,CATSDSGAGTDTQYF,TGTGCCACCAGTGATTCAGGAGCTGGCACAGATACGCAGTATTTT
TRBV5-6,TRBJ1-3,NA,NA,CASSLATVGNTIYF,TGTGCCAGCAGCTTGGCGACAGTCGGAAACACCATATATTTT
TRBV29-1,TRBJ1-5,TRBD1,NA,CSVEQGANQPQHF,TGCAGCGTTGAACAGGGGGCGAATCAGCCCCAGCATTTT
TRBV18,TRBJ2-7,TRBD2,NA,CASSPIGGLAGKAYEQYF,TGTGCCAGCTCACCGATTGGGGGACTAGCGGGGAAGGCCTACGAGCAGTACTTC
TRBV4-1,TRBJ2-2,TRBD1,NA,CASSQGDRGTTGELFF,TGCGCCAGCAGCCAAGGAGACAGGGGGACCACCGGGGAGCTGTTTTTT
TRBV12-5,TRBJ2-1,TRBD2,once,CASGLARTSGRANEQFF,TGTGCTAGTGGTTTGGCTAGGACTAGCGGGAGGGCTAATGAGCAGTTCTTC
TRBV15,TRBJ1-1,NA,once,CATSRDLGASVDTEAFF,TGTGCCACCAGCAGAGATCTGGGGGCTAGTGTGGACACTGAAGCTTTCTTT
TRBV3-1/TRBV3-2,TRBJ2-5,NA,NA,CASSRFEGDETQYF,TGTGCCAGCAGCCGGTTCGAAGGGGACGAGACCCAGTACTTC
TRBV6-1,TRBJ1-2,NA,NA,CASSDRAGVGSYTF,TGTGCCAGCAGTGACCGTGCAGGGGTGGGGAGCTACACCTTC
TRBV18,TRBJ2-3,TRBD2,NA,CASSTSGGADTQYF,TGTGCCAGCTCTACTAGCGGGGGAGCAGATACGCAGTATTTT
TRBV19,TRBJ1-2,TRBD1,NA,CASRGQGHNYGYTF,TGTGCCAGTAGGGGACAGGGACATAACTATGGCTACACCTTC
TRBV28,TRBJ1-1,TRBD1,NA,CASSQGQGYTEAFF,TGTGCCAGCAGCCAGGGACAGGGATACACTGAAGCTTTCTTT
TRBV5-4,TRBJ1-5,NA,NA,CASSLKQQDSNQPQHF,TGTGCCAGCAGCTTGAAACAGCAAGATAGCAATCAGCCCCAGCATTTT
TRBV12-5,TRBJ2-7,NA,NA,CASGLVFGTRGEQYF,TGTGCTAGTGGTTTGGTATTTGGGACGAGAGGGGAGCAGTACTTC
TRBV6-2/TRBV6-3,TRBJ2-1,NA,once,CASSSRGQGVIGPEQFF,TGTGCCAGCAGTTCCCGCGGGCAGGGAGTCATAGGTCCTGAGCAGTTCTTC
TRBV19,TRBJ1-1,NA,NA,CASSRGYPNTEAFF,TGTGCCAGTAGTAGAGGATACCCGAACACTGAAGCTTTCTTT
TRBV7-2,TRBJ2-7,TRBD2,NA,CASSLAGVREVNEQYF,TGTGCCAGCAGCTTAGCAGGCGTGCGGGAGGTCAACGAGCAGTACTTC
TRBV5-6,TRBJ2-3,NA,NA,CASSLGREDTQYF,TGTGCCAGCAGCTTGGGGAGAGAAGATACGCAGTATTTT
TRBV6-5,TRBJ2-2,TRBD1,NA,CASSATGYWAGELFF,TGTGCCAGCAGCGCGACAGGGTATTGGGCCGGGGAGCTGTTTTTT
TRBV6-2/TRBV6-3,TRBJ1-1,NA,NA,CASSYRRMKNTEAFF,TGTGCCAGCAGTTACCGCCGGATGAAGAACACTGAAGCTTTCTTT
TRBV2,TRBJ2-3,NA,NA,CASKPGITDTQYF,TGTGCCAGCAAGCCGGGAATAACAGATACGCAGTATTTT
TRBV5-4,TRBJ2-1,TRBD2,NA,CASSDGTSGNYNEQFF,TGTGCCAGCAGCGACGGGACTAGCGGGAACTACAATGAGCAGTTCTTC
TRBV30,TRBJ1-5,TRBD1,once,CAWSMRGQQPQHF,TGTGCCTGGAGTATGAGGGGGCAGCAGCCCCAGCATTTT
TRBV5-6,TRBJ2-3,NA,NA,CASSQHPFGTDTQYF,TGTGCCAGCAGCCAACACCCTTTCGGCACAGATACGCAGTATTTT
TRBV19,TRBJ1-2,NA,many,CASRIKGYGYTF,TGTGCCAGTAGGATTAAGGGGTACGGCTACACCTTC
TRBV6-2/TRBV6-3,TRBJ2-2,NA,NA,CASSPQHTGELFF,TGTGCCAGCAGTCCCCAGCACACCGGGGAGCTGTTTTTT
TRBV4-3,TRBJ2-1,NA,few,CASSQDGTARDEQFF,TGCGCCAGCAGCCAAGATGGGACCGCGAGGGATGAGCAGTTCTTC
TRBV7-9,TRBJ2-2,TRBD1,NA,CASSSTGGNTGELFF,TGTGCCAGCAGCTCAACAGGGGGGAACACCGGGGAGCTGTTTTTT
TRBV7-6,TRBJ2-5,NA,NA,CASSLGNQETQYF,TGTGCCAGCAGCTTGGGTAACCAAGAGACCCAGTACTTC
TRBV7-2,TRBJ1-3,NA,NA,CASSSRGTVSGNTIYF,TGTGCCAGCAGCTCTAGGGGTACGGTCTCTGGAAACACCATATATTTT